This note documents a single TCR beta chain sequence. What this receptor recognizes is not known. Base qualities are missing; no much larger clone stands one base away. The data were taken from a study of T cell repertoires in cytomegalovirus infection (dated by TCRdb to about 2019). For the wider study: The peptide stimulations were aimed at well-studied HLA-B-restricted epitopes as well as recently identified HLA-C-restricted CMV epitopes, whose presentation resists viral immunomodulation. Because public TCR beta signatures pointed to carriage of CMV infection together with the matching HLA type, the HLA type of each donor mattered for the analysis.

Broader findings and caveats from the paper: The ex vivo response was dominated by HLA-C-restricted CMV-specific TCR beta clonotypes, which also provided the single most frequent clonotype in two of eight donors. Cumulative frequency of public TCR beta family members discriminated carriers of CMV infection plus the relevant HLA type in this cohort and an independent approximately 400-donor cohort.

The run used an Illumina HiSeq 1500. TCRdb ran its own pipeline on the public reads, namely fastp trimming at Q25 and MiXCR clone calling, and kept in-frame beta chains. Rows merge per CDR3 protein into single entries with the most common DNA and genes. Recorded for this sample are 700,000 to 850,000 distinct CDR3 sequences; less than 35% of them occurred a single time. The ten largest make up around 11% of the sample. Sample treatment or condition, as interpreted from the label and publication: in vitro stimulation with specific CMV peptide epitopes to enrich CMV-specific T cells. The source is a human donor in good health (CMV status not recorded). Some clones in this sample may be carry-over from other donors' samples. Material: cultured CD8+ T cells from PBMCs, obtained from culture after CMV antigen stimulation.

The nucleotides read TGTGCCAGCAGTTTTACGGACGAGCAGTACTTC. This is translated as CASSFTDEQYF. Recombination linked TRBV12-3 or TRBV12-4 to TRBJ2-7; confidence is insufficient to name the D gene. The junction carries 5 bases between V and J, which are trimmed by 3 bases and 5 bases respectively. The CDR3 spans 11 residues, from the cysteine through the phenylalanine. Only the CDR3 DNA stays, 33 bases, in frame from base 1.